This T cell receptor (beta chain) derives from a study of CD8+CD57+ T cells in acquired aplastic anemia (dated by TCRdb to 2016 to 2019). Turning to the overall study: On average, sorted CD4+ and CD8+ cells yielded 2.5 to 3.5 ug of extracted DNA, with a range of about 0.17 to 27.4 ug. A CD8+CD57+ expansion meant a frequency higher than the mean frequency seen in healthy subjects. What the work shows at the level of the full study, not this receptor alone: No significant difference in CD8+ Simpson's diversity was found between patients and healthy controls (P=0.060). Around 28 CD8+ CDR3 sequences were found to be shared between patients and controls, but these sequences appeared to be highly expressed in patients and within the immunodominant clones of the patients.

Profiling of TCR beta VDJ combinations and CDR3 sequences used genomic DNA as the template. An Illumina HiSeq 2000 was the platform used for TCR repertoire sequencing. Concerning the study's data processing: TRBV/TRBJ rearrangement plots, CDR3 size and DJ length profiles, and Simpson's diversity index were used to assess repertoires. The most abundant DNA sequence in the deep sequencing data was defined as the immunodominant clone. CDR3 amino acid sequences were checked for sharing across subjects and were also compared against the VDJdb database and published repertoires. In-frame beta chains were kept once TCRdb had trimmed the public reads at Q25 with fastp and called clones with MiXCR. All rows with the same CDR3 protein become a single entry with the most common DNA and genes. TCRdb, rather than the study authors, made the V and J calls. The sample table lists some 170,000 distinct CDR3 sequences, 71% of them with a count of one. Around 45% of the sample goes to the ten largest clones.

The sample holds a few counts of this clonotype. No cognate antigen has been identified for it. Base qualities are not recorded, but no much larger clone differs from it by a single base. Flow cytometry had shown CD8+CD57+ cell expansion in the patients selected for sequencing. Severe acquired aplastic anemia was diagnosed in all patients according to International Study of Aplastic Anemia and Agranulocytosis and Camitta criteria. No patient had received any therapy when blood was sampled. In the study, sorted CD4+ and CD8+ blood T cells from patients with severe aplastic anemia and from healthy subjects underwent deep sequencing of TCR repertoires. In the USA, patient enrollment took place under clinicaltrials.gov protocols 00001620, 01623167, 00001397, 00071045, 00081523 and 00961064. Ficoll-Paque density gradient centrifugation was used to isolate peripheral blood mononuclear cells. Before DNA extraction, CD4+ and CD8+ T cells were sorted with FACS or magnetic beads.

The CDR3 measures 15 amino acids from cysteine to phenylalanine. Only CDR3 DNA is held: 45 bases, read in frame from base 1. According to the germline V gene (reference sequence), CDR1 reads GTSNPN and CDR2 reads SVGIG. The junction shows trimming of 2 bases on V and 3 bases on J, plus 14 bases between the germline ends. Sequencing input: sorted CD4+, CD8+, or CD8+CD57+ T cells (not recorded which) from PBMCs. This chain is built from TRBV30 and TRBJ2-1, and the D gene may be TRBD2, 6 bases matching. The sequence was collected from a human donor with aplastic anemia. CDR3 protein: CAWSRGGQDYNEQFF. The bases read TGTGCCTGGAGTAGGGGAGGTCAGGACTACAATGAGCAGTTCTTC.